Below, 21 T cell receptor beta chains from the same sample are listed, as sequenced in a study of blood T cell repertoires in COVID-19. The assay was immunoSEQ multiplex PCR, and TCRdb's table has in-frame clones only and misses some. The data hold 110,000 or so clones, with 60% to 85% observed a single time. The source material was peripheral blood. The receptors here all came from a man aged 65-85 years with acute or convalescent COVID-19.

The chain is built from TRBV19 and TRBJ1-5; D might be TRBD1 (6 bases). Trimming left V 5 bases short and J 7 bases short, with 21 bases between. CDR1 is LNHDA and CDR2 is SQIVND in the germline V gene (reference sequence). The CDR3 has 16 amino acids. Here the CDR3 reads CASSVRGQRPDQPQHF. The DNA for the CDR3 is TGTGCCAGTAGTGTCAGGGGTCAAAGACCAGACCAGCCCCAGCATTTT. Combining the CDR3 with reference TRBV19 and TRBJ1-5 gives the whole variable domain DGGITQSPKYLFRKEGQNVTLSCEQNLNHDAMYWYRQDPGQGLRLIYYSQIVNDFQKGDIAEGYSVSREKKESFPLTVTSAQKNPTAFYLCASSVRGQRPDQPQHFGDGTRLSIL.

The chain uses TRBV6-2 or TRBV6-3 and TRBJ1-2; 7 nucleotides align to TRBD1. Germline V gives CDR1 MNHEY, CDR2 SVGEGT. V was pared by 5 bases and J by 2 bases, with 8 bases of the junction left unmatched. The CDR3 covers 15 residues. The CDR3: CASSTRTGPNYGYTF. Here the CDR3 DNA reads TGTGCCAGCAGTACCCGGACAGGACCAAACTATGGCTACACCTTC.

The rearrangement uses TRBV25-1 and TRBJ2-2, with 10 bases that match TRBD1. V dropped 4 bases and J dropped 4; count of bases not matched to a gene: 6. The germline V gene encodes CDR1 MGHDK and CDR2 SYGVNS. This CDR3 is built from 16 residues. The CDR3 reads CASSVRTGGGTGELFF. The CDR3 DNA is TGTGCCAGCAGTGTCAGGACAGGGGGTGGCACCGGGGAGCTGTTTTTT.

V gene TRBV28 combines with J gene TRBJ2-3, with 7 bases matching TRBD2. CDR1 MDHEN and CDR2 SYDVKM come from the germline V gene. This CDR3 has 14 amino acids. Trimming took 6 bases from V and 0 from J; bases not matched to a gene: 3. The CDR3 sequence: CASRGGISTDTQYF. The CDR3 DNA reads TGTGCCAGCAGGGGGGGGATTAGCACAGATACGCAGTATTTT.

The V and J genes are TRBV5-4 and TRBJ1-1; 8 bases agree with TRBD1. The CDR3 contains 14 residues. Trimming took 7 bases from V and 5 from J; bases not matched to a gene: 10. Germline V CDR1 and CDR2: SGHNT, YYREEE (reference sequence). CDR3 DNA: TGTGCCAGCCTAAGGGACAGGTCGGTTACTGAAGCTTTCTTT. Residues: CASLRDRSVTEAFF.

The chain couples TRBV28 to TRBJ2-7, with TRBD1 matching over 8 bases. This CDR3 has 14 residues. CDR1 and CDR2 from the germline V gene are MDHEN and SYDVKM. Losses at the gene ends were 2 bases for V and 7 bases for J; bases not matched to a gene: 7. For the CDR3, the DNA is TGTGCCAGCAGTTTAATCAGGGGGCTGGGAGAGCAGTACTTC. Amino acid sequence: CASSLIRGLGEQYF.

This chain connects TRBV6-2 or TRBV6-3 to TRBJ2-7, with 7 bases fitting TRBD1. CDR1 MNHEY and CDR2 SVGEGT come from the germline V gene. The CDR3 loop spans 16 amino acids. V gave up 0 bases and J gave up 4 bases; unmatched junction bases: 9. CDR3 amino acids: CASSYSPGQRPYEQYF. In DNA form, the CDR3 reads TGTGCCAGCAGTTACTCCCCGGGACAGCGGCCTTACGAGCAGTACTTC.

The chain links TRBV29-1 to TRBJ2-7; 10 bases line up with TRBD1. After removal of 4 bases from V and 3 bases from J, the junction contained 3 bases not matched to a gene. Germline loops: CDR1 SQVTM, CDR2 ANQGSEA. The CDR3 runs 13 residues. The CDR3 nucleotides read TGCAGCGTTGCCGGGACAGGGGACTACGAGCAGTACTTC. Translation: CSVAGTGDYEQYF.

This clone has only one observation. The genes are TRBV5-4 and TRBJ1-2, with 10 bases aligning to TRBD1. The germline V gene has CDR1 SGHNT and CDR2 YYREEE (reference sequence). The CDR3 is made up of 15 amino acids. V dropped 1 base and J dropped 8; count of bases not matched to a gene: 8. CDR3 amino acids: CASSLSRTGGWGYTF. The CDR3 DNA reads TGTGCCAGCAGCTTGTCCCGGACAGGGGGTTGGGGCTACACCTTC.

This chain connects TRBV27 to TRBJ2-6; TRBD1 matches 7 bases. This CDR3 comprises 15 residues. Germline V gene data show CDR1 as MNHEY and CDR2 as SMNVEV (reference sequence). V gave up 5 bases and J gave up 4 bases; unmatched junction bases: 5. The CDR3: CASSRGTAGANVLTF. The CDR3 DNA reads TGTGCCAGCAGTAGAGGGACAGCCGGGGCCAACGTCCTGACTTTC.

The V gene is TRBV2, the J gene TRBJ2-2; perhaps TRBD1 as D (6 bases). Trimming took 6 bases from V and 1 from J, leaving 15 bases between them. The germline V gene encodes CDR1 SNHLY and CDR2 FYNNEI. CDR3 size: 16 residues. This CDR3 reads CASRGNREMNTGELFF. The DNA of the CDR3 is TGTGCCAGCAGAGGTAACAGGGAAATGAACACCGGGGAGCTGTTTTTT.

This rearrangement joins TRBV30 to TRBJ1-4; no clear D gene. V was clipped by 0 bases and J by 3 bases, with 5 bases between them. Germline lookup yields CDR1 GTSNPN and CDR2 SVGIG (reference sequence). The CDR3 runs to 13 residues. The CDR3 reads CAWSVLANEKLFF. Here the CDR3 DNA reads TGTGCCTGGAGTGTACTAGCTAATGAAAAACTGTTTTTT. The entire variable domain, with the rest obtained from reference TRBV30 and TRBJ1-4, is as follows: SQTIHQWPATLVQPVGSPLSLECTVEGTSNPNLYWYRQAAGRGLQLLFYSVGIGQISSEVPQNLSASRPQDRQFILSSKKLLLSDSGFYLCAWSVLANEKLFFGSGTQLSVL.

This clone was observed a single time. V gene TRBV6-2 or TRBV6-3 combines with J gene TRBJ1-4, with unresolved D. V lost 4 bases and J lost 8, with 17 bases in between. Germline V gene data show CDR1 as MNHEY and CDR2 as SVGEGT. This CDR3 comprises 15 residues. CDR3 nucleotide sequence: TGTGCCAGCAGTTTCGGACGTGGGTCGGGGGAAAAACTGTTTTTT. Its translation: CASSFGRGSGEKLFF.

J is TRBJ2-2 and V is TRBV5-4, with D perhaps TRBD2 (6 bases). The CDR3 totals 13 residues. Germline CDR1 and CDR2: SGHNT and YYREEE (reference sequence). V was cut by 10 bases and J by 4 bases, with 14 bases left in between. In DNA, the CDR3 is TGTGCCGGTGGGGAGGTTAGCACCGGGGAGCTGTTTTTT. This sequence encodes CAGGEVSTGELFF.

This chain connects TRBV18 to TRBJ2-4; D unresolved. The CDR3 has 16 residues. Looked up from germline, CDR1 is KGHSH and CDR2 is LQKENI. The V gene lost 3 bases and the J gene lost 0 bases, with 12 bases spanning the gap. The CDR3 loop is CASSPSVSLAKNIQYF. The CDR3 DNA reads TGTGCCAGCTCACCGTCTGTTTCCCTAGCCAAAAACATTCAGTACTTC.

The chain couples TRBV27 to TRBJ2-7; the match to TRBD1 covers 11 bases. The CDR3 loop spans 14 amino acids. Per germline, CDR1 MNHEY and CDR2 SMNVEV (reference sequence). J was trimmed by 3 bases and V by 8 bases; bases with no gene match: 6. The DNA of the CDR3 is TGTGCCAGCGGCCGGACAGGGGGCCTCTACGAGCAGTACTTC. It encodes CASGRTGGLYEQYF.

The chain couples TRBV5-1 to TRBJ1-5, with D unresolved. The CDR3 runs 13 residues. V shed 0 bases and J shed 4 bases, with 5 bases lying between them. Per germline, CDR1 SGHRS and CDR2 YFSETQ. The CDR3 bases are TGCGCCAGCAGCTTGGCCCCTAATCAGCCCCAGCATTTT. Protein: CASSLAPNQPQHF.

This clone was seen only once. The chain recombines TRBV2 with TRBJ1-2, with TRBD1 matching over 10 bases. The CDR3 is made up of 15 amino acids. V lost 6 bases and J lost 7; bases outside the gene matches: 11. The germline CDR1 and CDR2 sequences are SNHLY and FYNNEI. Written as DNA, the CDR3 is TGTGCCAGCAGACCGGGACAGGGGAGGATGGGTGGCTACACCTTC. Protein product: CASRPGQGRMGGYTF.

The J gene is TRBJ2-5, the V gene TRBV6-5; TRBD1 agrees at 7 bases. J lost 7 bases, V lost 8 bases, and 13 bases had no gene match. CDR3 length equals 14 residues. The V gene's germline CDR1 is MNHEY and CDR2 SVGAGI. The CDR3 nucleotides read TGTGCCAGCTCCCTAACAGGGGAAGGGGGGACCCAGTACTTC. Translation gives CASSLTGEGGTQYF.

This clone occurred a few times. CDR3 DNA sequence: TGTGCCTGGGACCGGGGATACGGTAATTCACCCCTCCACTTT. Encoded protein: CAWDRGYGNSPLHF. The chain employs TRBV30 and TRBJ1-6; no definite D call. The germline V and J ends were trimmed by 5 bases and 6 bases, with 14 bases remaining between them. The CDR3 is 14 residues long. The germline gives CDR1 GTSNPN, CDR2 SVGIG (reference sequence).

The rearrangement links TRBV5-4 to TRBJ1-2; TRBD1 is a possible D gene (5 bases). CDR3 length equals 12 residues. Trimming took off 3 bases at V and 4 bases at J, with 7 bases between the two ends. CDR1 SGHNT and CDR2 YYREEE come from the germline V gene (reference sequence). The CDR3 region is CASSSDSYGYTF. The CDR3 nucleotides are TGTGCCAGCAGCTCCGACAGCTATGGCTACACCTTC.